The source of this TCR beta chain is a study of shared clonotypes between healthy human individuals. Produced via immunoSEQ multiplex PCR; TCRdb's table is partial and in-frame only. The table records about 2 million clones, just under 95% of them present only once. The CDR3 runs 17 residues. V was clipped by 2 bases and J by 1 base, with 17 bases between them. CDR1 is MNHNS and CDR2 is SASEGT in the germline V gene. Terminally differentiated effector memory CD45RA+ cells were left out of the naive CD8 fraction, which was CD45RO-negative and positively selected for CCR7. The chain uses TRBV6-1 and TRBJ1-2; weak D call: TRBD1 (5 bases). Sequenced material: naive CD8+ T cells sorted from blood. This TCR was recovered from a man younger than 35 in good health. The CDR3 sequence: CASSELGTDPINYGYTF. In DNA form, the CDR3 reads TGTGCCAGCAGTGAACTCGGGACGGACCCGATTAACTATGGCTACACCTTC.